The rows below give T cell receptor beta chains drawn from one sample of a study of early T cells in non-severe SARS-CoV-2 infection. TCRdb processed the 5' RACE reads anew with MiXCR; each CDR3 protein has one entry. The data contain approximately 71,000 distinct CDR3 sequences, approximately 11% of them seen just once; the ten biggest clones take up 6.4%. Sample: whole blood. The receptors stem from an adult who was a healthcare worker with PCR-confirmed SARS-CoV-2 infection or an uninfected control (not recorded which). The CDR3 runs from the conserved cysteine through the conserved F or W. D genes are given only for firm matches. Clone size is shown for a subset of rows, as once, few, many or a class of expanded clone.

length | D | J | V | size | DNA | CDR3
16 | . | TRBJ2-1 | TRBV7-6 | many | TGTGCCAGCAGCCCCCGAGGGGTGGGGAGTGGGAATGAGCAGTTCTTC | CASSPRGVGSGNEQFF
17 | TRBD2 | TRBJ2-7 | TRBV28 | . | TGTGCCAGCAGTTTCGATTCTCGGGCTAGCGGGATCTACGAGCAGTACTTC | CASSFDSRASGIYEQYF
16 | TRBD1 | TRBJ2-3 | TRBV4-2 | many | TGTGCCAGCAGCCAAGATGGGACAGGAGGGGGAGATACGCAGTATTTT | CASSQDGTGGGDTQYF
16 | . | TRBJ1-1 | TRBV7-2 | . | TGTGCCAGCAGCGGGGGGGGACGACCCCTTGGCACTGAAGCTTTCTTT | CASSGGGRPLGTEAFF
14 | . | TRBJ2-1 | TRBV20-1 | few | TGCAGTGCTAGAGGAGGACAGATGTACAATGAGCAGTTCTTC | CSARGGQMYNEQFF
19 | . | TRBJ2-1 | TRBV28 | . | TGTGCCAGCAGTTTATGGCTGACGGTGGACAACCCAACCTACAATGAGCAGTTCTTC | CASSLWLTVDNPTYNEQFF
15 | TRBD1 | TRBJ1-6 | TRBV11-2 | few | TGTGCCAGCAAAATAACCGGGACAGGGAATTCACCCCTCCACTTT | CASKITGTGNSPLHF
13 | . | TRBJ1-1 | TRBV5-1 | . | TGCGCCAGCAGCTTGGAGGGCAGTGCTGAAGCTTTCTTT | CASSLEGSAEAFF
15 | . | TRBJ2-2 | TRBV11-2 | many | TGTGCCAGCAGCTTAACAGACTCGAACACCGGGGAGCTGTTTTTT | CASSLTDSNTGELFF
16 | TRBD2 | TRBJ2-1 | TRBV11-2 | . | TGTGCCAGCAGCTCTCTAGCGGGAGCGTCCAGCAATGAGCAGTTCTTC | CASSSLAGASSNEQFF
15 | . | TRBJ2-7 | TRBV11-2 | few | TGTGCCAGCAGCTTGGTTTTTGGTAGCGGCTACGAGCAGTACTTC | CASSLVFGSGYEQYF
16 | . | TRBJ2-1 | TRBV14 | . | TGTGCCAGCAGCCAAGAGGGCGGGGTGGGCAGGAATGAGCAGTTCTTC | CASSQEGGVGRNEQFF
16 | TRBD2 | TRBJ2-7 | TRBV3-1 | . | TGTGCCAGCAGCCACCCCACCGGGACTAGCTCCTACGAGCAGTACTTC | CASSHPTGTSSYEQYF
15 | . | TRBJ2-1 | TRBV13 | many | TGTGCCAGCAGCTTAGGCCTTAGCGTCTACAATGAGCAGTTCTTC | CASSLGLSVYNEQFF
13 | . | TRBJ1-2 | TRBV20-1 | few | TGCAGTGCCCTGGAGGGGAACTCGGCTGGCTACACCTTC | CSALEGNSAGYTF
18 | TRBD2 | TRBJ2-6 | TRBV6-2/TRBV6-3 | . | TGTGCCAGCACTGTACTAGCGGGGGACAACTCTGGGGCCAACGTCCTGACTTTC | CASTVLAGDNSGANVLTF
13 | . | TRBJ2-2 | TRBV18 | few | TGTGCCAGCTCACAGGGAGTCACCGGGGAGCTGTTTTTT | CASSQGVTGELFF
17 | TRBD2 | TRBJ2-7 | TRBV12-3/TRBV12-4 | few | TGTGCCAGCAGTTCCGCGACTCGACTAGCGGGAATAGGGGAGCAGTACTTC | CASSSATRLAGIGEQYF
14 | TRBD1 | TRBJ2-7 | TRBV18 | many | TGTGCCAGCTCACCGGACAGGTCCTCCTACGAGCAGTACTTC | CASSPDRSSYEQYF
15 | . | TRBJ2-1 | TRBV6-5 | . | TGTGCCAGCAGTTACTCGAGGCAGCTCTACAATGAGCAGTTCTTC | CASSYSRQLYNEQFF
14 | . | TRBJ2-1 | TRBV11-2 | few | TGTGCCAGCAGCTTAGAGGCCCTCTGGGTTGAGCAGTTCTTC | CASSLEALWVEQFF
12 | . | TRBJ2-7 | TRBV7-9 | few | TGTGCCAGCAGCTTTGATTTGCACGAGCAGTACTTC | CASSFDLHEQYF
16 | TRBD1 | TRBJ1-4 | TRBV7-2 | few | TGTGCCAGCAGCCCGCGTGGGACAGCAACTAATGAAAAACTGTTTTTT | CASSPRGTATNEKLFF
14 | . | TRBJ2-4 | TRBV11-3 | few | TGTGCCAGCAGCTTAGTTAGCACAAAAAACATTCAGTACTTC | CASSLVSTKNIQYF
13 | . | TRBJ1-1 | TRBV6-1 | few | TGTGCCCAGAGCAGGGATACCTCCGCGCGAGCTTTCTTT | CAQSRDTSARAFF
18 | . | TRBJ2-3 | TRBV10-3 | . | TGTGCCATCAGTTTTAAAGGCGAAGCGGCAAGGACCGGGGATACGCAGTATTTT | CAISFKGEAARTGDTQYF
14 | . | TRBJ1-1 | TRBV5-4 | . | TGTGCCAGCAGCTTGAGCACCCTGAACACTGAAGCTTTCTTT | CASSLSTLNTEAFF
19 | TRBD2 | TRBJ2-1 | TRBV7-9 | few | TGTGCCACCGGGGTTATAGCGGGAGGGCCCGAGTCCCCCCCTCATGAGCAGTTCTTC | CATGVIAGGPESPPHEQFF
15 | TRBD1 | TRBJ2-5 | TRBV7-2 | many | TGTGCCAGCAGCTTAGGGGGACAGGAGGGAGAGACCCAGTACTTC | CASSLGGQEGETQYF
16 | . | TRBJ2-2 | TRBV4-1 | few | TGCGCCAGCAGCCAAGTTCCCGTAGCCGTTGGCGGGGAGCTGTTTTTT | CASSQVPVAVGGELFF
14 | . | TRBJ1-1 | TRBV12-3/TRBV12-4 | . | TGTGCCAGCAGCGGTACCTTCGTGAACACTGAAGCTTTCTTT | CASSGTFVNTEAFF
15 | . | TRBJ1-2 | TRBV5-5 | few | TGTGCCAGCAGCTTTGCTCCGGGGGGCGTCTATGGCTACACCTTC | CASSFAPGGVYGYTF
21 | TRBD1 | TRBJ2-1 | TRBV4-1 | . | TGCGCCAGCAGCCAAGTTACTTTAGAGGGACAGGCGCGTTTGAAATGGCATGAGCAGTTCTTC | CASSQVTLEGQARLKWHEQFF
15 | TRBD2 | TRBJ2-7 | TRBV10-2 | many | TGCGCCAGCAGTGCCTCTTTAGCGGGAGTGGGGGAGCAGTACTTC | CASSASLAGVGEQYF
15 | . | TRBJ2-3 | TRBV6-2/TRBV6-3 | few | TGTGCCAGCAGTTCCCCCGGGGGGCGGAAAGATACGCAGTATTTT | CASSSPGGRKDTQYF
16 | . | TRBJ2-2 | TRBV10-2 | many | TGCGCCAGCAGCTCCCGAACAGGGACCTCAACCGGGGAGCTTTTTTTT | CASSSRTGTSTGELFF
11 | . | TRBJ2-1 | TRBV20-1 | few | TGCAGTGCTAGAGATCTTGATAAGCAGTTCTTC | CSARDLDKQFF
16 | TRBD1 | TRBJ1-1 | TRBV4-3 | . | TGCGCCAGCAGCCAAGTGTGGGACAGGGGGATCACTGAAGCTTTCTTT | CASSQVWDRGITEAFF
13 | . | TRBJ2-5 | TRBV12-3/TRBV12-4 | . | TGTGCCAGCAGCCGATCGGAGAGGGAGACCCAGTACTTC | CASSRSERETQYF
14 | TRBD2 | TRBJ2-2 | TRBV9 | . | TGTGCCAGCAGCGTCGGGGAGGGCACCGGGGAGCTGTTTTTT | CASSVGEGTGELFF
15 | . | TRBJ2-3 | TRBV5-1 | . | TGCGCCAGCAGCTTGGCCGGGACGGGCACAGATACGCAGTATTTT | CASSLAGTGTDTQYF
16 | . | TRBJ2-6 | TRBV7-2 | few | TGTGCCAGCAGCTTAGGGGTCCACTCTGGGGCCAACGTCCTGACTTTC | CASSLGVHSGANVLTF
15 | . | TRBJ1-5 | TRBV28 | few | TGTGCCAGCAGTTTACAGGCTTTAGGCAATCAGCCCCAGCATTTT | CASSLQALGNQPQHF
14 | . | TRBJ2-1 | TRBV6-2/TRBV6-3 | . | TGTGCCAGCTTGAGCGGGCCCCCCTACAATGAGCAGTTCTTC | CASLSGPPYNEQFF
12 | . | TRBJ2-7 | TRBV20-1 | . | TGCAGTGCTGCGGGCGAGTCCTACGAGCAGTACTTC | CSAAGESYEQYF
10 | . | TRBJ1-1 | TRBV28 | many | TGTGCCAGCAGGGGGGTGGAAGCTTTCTTT | CASRGVEAFF
16 | TRBD2 | TRBJ2-3 | TRBV7-2 | . | TGTGCCAGCAGCCTCCTCTCTAGCGGATACACAGATACGCAGTATTTT | CASSLLSSGYTDTQYF
13 | . | TRBJ1-6 | TRBV6-1 | . | TGTGCCAGCGCCGGGCAGGGGAGTTCACCCCTCCACTTT | CASAGQGSSPLHF
13 | . | TRBJ1-1 | TRBV6-5 | . | TGTGCCAGCCAACCGACTATGAACACTGAAGCTTTCTTT | CASQPTMNTEAFF
15 | . | TRBJ2-5 | TRBV28 | . | TGTGCCAGCAGCCCCCTACGACAGGTTAGAGAGACCCAGTACTTC | CASSPLRQVRETQYF
13 | . | TRBJ2-2 | TRBV6-1 | many | TGTGCCAGCAGGACAGGGAACACCGGGGAGCTGTTTTTT | CASRTGNTGELFF
13 | . | TRBJ1-1 | TRBV7-6 | few | TGTGCCAGCAGCACAGGAGTGAACACTGAAGCTTTCTTT | CASSTGVNTEAFF
12 | . | TRBJ1-4 | TRBV12-3/TRBV12-4 | . | TGTGCCAGCAGCTCCACACGGGAAAAACTGTTTTTT | CASSSTREKLFF
16 | . | TRBJ2-1 | TRBV4-1 | . | TGCGCCAGCAGCCAAGATTTGGCTGCCGAAGTTAAAGAGCAGTTCTTC | CASSQDLAAEVKEQFF